This passage covers 26 T cell receptor beta chains from one sample sequenced in a study of CD8 T cells in ankylosing spondylitis. TCRdb processed the 5' RACE reads anew with MiXCR; each CDR3 protein has one entry. This table holds over 110,000 distinct CDR3 sequences, roughly 8% found once. What was sequenced was synovial fluid, either unsorted or a sorted T cell fraction (not recorded which). These receptors all come from a male donor with ankylosing spondylitis.

This clonotype appeared a few times. The rearrangement joins TRBV12-3 or TRBV12-4 to TRBJ1-3; D is possibly TRBD1 (5 bases). The CDR3 is 16 residues long. V dropped 7 bases and J dropped 4 bases, with 20 bases sitting between them. The CDR3 reads CASTPGRGLSGNTIYF. DNA of the CDR3: TGTGCCAGCACCCCAGGACGGGGGTTATCCGGAAACACCATATATTTT.

This chain uses TRBV12-3 or TRBV12-4 with TRBJ2-7; D tentatively reads TRBD1 or TRBD2 (5 bases each). CDR3 length equals 14 residues. Trimming took 3 bases from V and 4 from J, leaving 13 bases between them. The CDR3, as DNA: TGTGCCAGCAGTTTTGAGGGGTATGCGTACGAGCAGTACTTC. Its protein is CASSFEGYAYEQYF.

This clonotype was seen a handful of times. The genes are TRBV20-1 and TRBJ1-1; D is ambiguous. The CDR3 is 14 amino acids. V shed 3 bases and J shed 4 bases, with 15 bases lying between them. From germline, CDR1 is DFQATT and CDR2 SNEGSKA (reference sequence). The CDR3 is CSASQGPRGTEAFF. CDR3 DNA: TGCAGTGCTAGCCAAGGCCCCCGGGGCACTGAAGCTTTCTTT.

Ten or more counts support this clonotype. This rearrangement joins TRBV7-2 to TRBJ2-5; a weak D match, TRBD2 (5 bases). Germline assignment: CDR1 SGHTA and CDR2 FQGNSA. CDR3 length equals 14 residues. Trimming left V 5 bases short and J 5 bases short, with 15 bases between. In DNA, the CDR3 is TGTGCCAGCAGCCCCACTAGGAATCAGGAGACCCAGTACTTC. This translates into CASSPTRNQETQYF.

The chain uses TRBV6-1 and TRBJ2-1; maybe TRBD1 (5 bases). The CDR3 is 14 amino acids. The V end lost 2 bases, the J end lost 8 bases, and 13 bases lay between the germline ends. Germline V gene sequence: CDR1 MNHNS, CDR2 SASEGT. In nucleotides, the CDR3 is TGTGCCAGCAGTGAACAAGGGGCCGCGGATGAGCAGTTCTTC. Its translation is CASSEQGAADEQFF.

This clonotype came up a few times. The chain combines TRBV27 with TRBJ2-3; TRBD2 matches at 11 bases. V was clipped by 7 bases and J by 1 base; unmatched bases: 13. The CDR3 runs to 18 residues. The germline V gene encodes CDR1 MNHEY and CDR2 SMNVEV (reference sequence). CDR3 bases: TGTGCCAGCACAACGGGACTAGCGGCCCAAGAGGGCACAGATACGCAGTATTTT. It yields the protein CASTTGLAAQEGTDTQYF.

This chain joins TRBV4-2 and TRBJ1-1, with 7 nucleotides matching TRBD1. CDR3 length equals 14 residues. Trimming removed 4 bases from V and 1 base from J; junction bases left unmatched: 3. The germline gives CDR1 LGHNA, CDR2 YNFKEQ. The CDR3 DNA reads as TGTGCCAGCAGCCCTAGGACAGGGAACACTGAAGCTTTCTTT. Translation: CASSPRTGNTEAFF.

J is TRBJ2-7 and V is TRBV20-1; 7 bases agree with TRBD2. This CDR3 is 17 amino acids long. Trimming removed 0 bases from V and 3 bases from J; junction bases left unmatched: 14. The germline CDR1 and CDR2 sequences are DFQATT and SNEGSKA (reference sequence). The CDR3 region has the DNA TGCAGTGCTAGAGATCTCGTTTCGGGGGGAAGAGGCTACGAGCAGTACTTC. Translation gives CSARDLVSGGRGYEQYF.

V usage is TRBV7-2 and J usage is TRBJ2-3, with D hard to call. CDR3 length: 15 amino acids. V was trimmed by 5 bases and J by 5 bases, leaving 17 bases between them. Germline V gene data show CDR1 as SGHTA and CDR2 as FQGNSA. Written as DNA, the CDR3 is TGTGCCAGCAGCCGGGCCCGATCTATTGGAGATACGCAGTATTTT. This sequence encodes CASSRARSIGDTQYF.

This clonotype was observed at least ten times. The gene calls are TRBV7-9 and TRBJ1-2; TRBD1 might be the D (5 bases). Trimming removed 4 bases from V and 5 bases from J, with 14 bases in between. The germline CDR1 and CDR2 sequences are SEHNR and FQNEAQ (reference sequence). The CDR3 has 14 residues. For the CDR3, the DNA is TGTGCCAGCAGCTCTCAGGGTATTGAGTATGGCTACACCTTC. Translating gives CASSSQGIEYGYTF.

In its sample, this clonotype was seen many times. The chain has TRBV7-2 and TRBJ2-2, with TRBD1 as a possible D gene (8 bases). Germline CDR1 and CDR2: SGHTA and FQGNSA. This CDR3 is 15 amino acids long. V gave up 7 bases and J gave up 2 bases, with 14 bases separating them. The CDR3 DNA reads as TGTGCCAGCAACAGGGGGGGCCGTAACACCGGGGAGCTGTTTTTT. Its translation: CASNRGGRNTGELFF.

This clonotype was seen a few times. V and J are TRBV4-2 and TRBJ1-6; TRBD1 is a possible D gene (6 bases). The CDR3 runs to 17 residues. CDR1 is LGHNA, CDR2 YNFKEQ, per germline. V was pared by 4 bases and J by 0 bases, with 13 bases between. In DNA, the CDR3 is TGTGCCAGCAGCCTAGGACAGCAGAGCTCCTATAATTCACCCCTCCACTTT. It translates to CASSLGQQSSYNSPLHF.

This clonotype was counted a few times. The J gene is TRBJ2-6, the V gene TRBV6-5; no firm D call. This CDR3 comprises 16 residues. The V end lost 0 bases, the J end lost 3 bases, and 9 bases lay between the germline ends. Germline V gene lookup returns CDR1 MNHEY and CDR2 SVGAGI. CDR3 in amino acids: CASSYSFEIGANVLTF. DNA for the CDR3: TGTGCCAGCAGTTACTCGTTTGAGATTGGGGCCAACGTCCTGACTTTC.

Ten or more counts support this clonotype. V is TRBV7-2 and J is TRBJ2-2; TRBD2 aligns across 13 bases. Germline CDR1 reads SGHTA; CDR2 reads FQGNSA. The V gene end was trimmed by 5 bases and the J gene end by 5 bases; junction bases not matched to a gene: 5. The CDR3 is made up of 16 amino acids. The CDR3 DNA follows: TGTGCCAGCAGCCCTGGACTAGCGGGGGAGACCGGGGAGCTGTTTTTT. As protein: CASSPGLAGETGELFF.

The chain recombines TRBV6-5 with TRBJ1-2; D remains unclear. Trimming pared 0 bases from V and 0 bases from J, leaving 11 bases between. Germline-derived CDR1 and CDR2 are MNHEY and SVGAGI. This CDR3 is 16 amino acids long. As DNA, the CDR3 is TGTGCCAGCAGTTACTCCGGGCAACTGACTAACTATGGCTACACCTTC. It is translated as CASSYSGQLTNYGYTF.

The chain is built from TRBV3-1 and TRBJ1-4; possibly TRBD1 for D (5 bases). Germline lookup yields CDR1 LGHDT and CDR2 YNNKEL (reference sequence). Trimming took 1 base from V and 7 from J, leaving 13 bases between them. The CDR3 runs 15 residues. The CDR3 loop reads CASSQGGSYIEKLFF. Here the CDR3 DNA reads TGTGCCAGCAGCCAAGGGGGCAGCTATATTGAAAAACTGTTTTTT.

This clonotype was seen a handful of times. This chain links TRBV4-1 with TRBJ2-5; TRBD2 matches 11 bases. V was pared by 4 bases and J by 5 bases, with 6 bases of the junction left unmatched. Germline V gives CDR1 MGHRA, CDR2 YSYEKL. This CDR3 region has 15 residues. CDR3 coding DNA: TGCGCCAGCAGCCCAAAGGGGACTAGCGGTGAGACCCAGTACTTC. This sequence encodes CASSPKGTSGETQYF.

This CDR3 reads CASSLVELNEQFF. The CDR3, as DNA: TGCGCCAGCAGCTTAGTGGAATTGAATGAGCAGTTCTTC. The rearrangement uses TRBV5-1 and TRBJ2-1; the D is unclear. Germline loops: CDR1 SGHRS, CDR2 YFSETQ. The length of the CDR3 is 13 residues. V lost 2 bases, J lost 7 bases, and 10 bases lay in between.

J is TRBJ2-7 and V is TRBV27; 7 nucleotides match TRBD2. The CDR3 has 13 amino acids. After removal of 5 bases from V and 8 bases from J, the junction contained 9 bases not matched to a gene. Germline V gene data show CDR1 as MNHEY and CDR2 as SMNVEV (reference sequence). CDR3 in amino acids: CASSPVGGTKQYF. In DNA form, the CDR3 reads TGTGCCAGCAGTCCGGTCGGGGGGACGAAGCAGTACTTC.

This clonotype showed up many times. The rearrangement joins TRBV20-1 to TRBJ1-1; D is unclear. The germline V gene encodes CDR1 DFQATT and CDR2 SNEGSKA (reference sequence). V lost 1 base to trimming and J lost 0 bases, with 9 bases between them. The CDR3 covers 14 residues. CDR3 DNA sequence: TGCAGTGCTAGAGTAATAAGGGTGAACACTGAAGCTTTCTTT. Amino acid sequence: CSARVIRVNTEAFF.

The gene calls are TRBV30 and TRBJ2-2; TRBD1 matches at 8 bases. Germline loops: CDR1 GTSNPN, CDR2 SVGIG (reference sequence). Trimming removed 4 bases from V and 9 bases from J; junction bases left unmatched: 10. The CDR3 runs 14 residues. CDR3 loop: CAWTGTGDSRELFF. In nucleotides, the CDR3 is TGTGCCTGGACCGGGACAGGTGATAGTCGGGAGCTGTTTTTT.

This clonotype was detected ten times or more. The chain links TRBV7-6 to TRBJ2-5; D unresolved. V dropped 4 bases and J dropped 2 bases, with 14 bases sitting between them. Per germline, CDR1 SGHVS and CDR2 FNYEAQ. The CDR3 is 15 residues long. The CDR3 region is CASSSVGLAQETQYF. The DNA for the CDR3 is TGTGCCAGCAGCTCGGTGGGGTTAGCACAAGAGACCCAGTACTTC. The whole variable domain, remainder taken from reference TRBV7-6 and TRBJ2-5, is GAGVSQSPRYKVTKRGQDVALRCDPISGHVSLYWYRQALGQGPEFLTYFNYEAQQDKSGLPNDRFSAERPEGSISTLTIQRTEQRDSAMYRCASSSVGLAQETQYFGPGTRLLVL.

The gene calls are TRBV5-6 and TRBJ2-7; D possibly corresponds to TRBD2 (6 bases). The CDR3 spans 14 residues. Looked up from germline, CDR1 is SGHDT and CDR2 is YYEEEE. Trimming left V 4 bases short and J 2 bases short, with 13 bases between. The CDR3 coding sequence is TGTGCCAGCAGCCGGGGGACGGTCACCTACGAGCAGTACTTC. Translation: CASSRGTVTYEQYF.

The chain joins TRBV7-2 to TRBJ2-3; 7 positions match TRBD2. The germline V gene encodes CDR1 SGHTA and CDR2 FQGNSA. The CDR3 extends over 15 amino acids. J was trimmed by 1 base and V by 2 bases; bases with no gene match: 3. As DNA, the CDR3 is TGTGCCAGCAGCTTACAGGCGGGAGGCACAGATACGCAGTATTTT. It yields the protein CASSLQAGGTDTQYF.

This clonotype was counted many times. The chain uses TRBV29-1 and TRBJ1-4; perhaps TRBD1 as D (6 bases). Trimming removed 6 bases from V and 8 bases from J, with 13 bases in between. The CDR3 contains 12 residues. Looked up from germline, CDR1 is SQVTM and CDR2 is ANQGSEA. The CDR3 DNA is TGCAGCGTGGGACACGGTAACGAAAAACTGTTTTTT. This encodes CSVGHGNEKLFF.

In this sample, this clonotype turned up a few times. The chain uses TRBV7-2 and TRBJ2-5; unclear D gene. Germline assignment: CDR1 SGHTA and CDR2 FQGNSA. The CDR3 is 13 amino acids. V lost 2 bases, J lost 2 bases, and 6 bases lay in between. Written as DNA, the CDR3 is TGTGCCAGCAGCTTAATGGTACAAGAGACCCAGTACTTC. Protein: CASSLMVQETQYF. Supplemented by reference TRBV7-2 and TRBJ2-5, the full variable domain reads GAGVSQSPSNKVTEKGKDVELRCDPISGHTALYWYRQSLGQGLEFLIYFQGNSAPDKSGLPSDRFSAERTGGSVSTLTIQRTQQEDSAVYLCASSLMVQETQYFGPGTRLLVL.